The 12 T cell receptor beta chains given below trace back to one sample, sequenced in a study of blood T cell repertoires in COVID-19. TCRdb keeps only in-frame clones here, not all; method: immunoSEQ multiplex PCR. The sample holds 200,000 to 250,000 clones, about 88% seen once. The sequencing sample was made of PBMCs or T cells enriched from blood (not recorded which). These receptors all come from a woman aged 30 to 39 who had recovered from COVID-19.

The rearrangement links TRBV7-9 to TRBJ1-2; possibly TRBD1 for D (6 bases). This CDR3 has 13 residues. The germline V gene encodes CDR1 SEHNR and CDR2 FQNEAQ (reference sequence). V lost 5 bases and J lost 5, with 12 bases in between. The DNA of the CDR3 is TGTGCCAGCAGCCCACGACAGGTATATGGCTACACCTTC. It encodes CASSPRQVYGYTF. Full variable domain (rest looked up from reference TRBV7-9 and TRBJ1-2): DTGVSQNPRHKITKRGQNVTFRCDPISEHNRLYWYRQTLGQGPEFLTYFQNEAQLEKSRLLSDRFSAERPKGSFSTLEIQRTEQGDSAMYLCASSPRQVYGYTFGSGTRLTVV.

The DNA for the CDR3 is TGTGCCAGTAGGACTAGCGGGGGGAACGGAGGAGAGACCCAGTACTTC. It translates to CASRTSGGNGGETQYF. The V gene is TRBV19, the J gene TRBJ2-5, with 13 positions matching TRBD2. Germline V lookup: CDR1 LNHDA, CDR2 SQIVND (reference sequence). This CDR3 contains 16 residues. V was clipped by 6 bases and J by 4 bases; unmatched bases: 8.

This clone was seen just once. The chain has TRBV5-6 and TRBJ1-3; 7 bases are shared with TRBD1. Losses at the gene ends were 0 bases for V and 8 bases for J; bases not matched to a gene: 11. The V gene's germline CDR1 is SGHDT and CDR2 YYEEEE. The CDR3 is 16 amino acids. The CDR3 sequence is CASSLVSGQLAYTIYF. The CDR3 DNA reads TGTGCCAGCAGCTTGGTCTCGGGACAGCTGGCGTACACCATATATTTT. Full variable domain (outside the CDR3, taken from reference TRBV5-6 and TRBJ1-3): DAGVTQSPTHLIKTRGQQVTLRCSPKSGHDTVSWYQQALGQGPQFIFQYYEEEERQRGNFPDRFSGHQFPNYSSELNVNALLLGDSALYLCASSLVSGQLAYTIYFGEGSWLTVV.

The chain is built from TRBV5-4 and TRBJ2-1; D gene uncertain. CDR3 length equals 13 residues. Deletions cut 2 bases from V and 3 bases from J, with 6 bases between. Per germline, CDR1 SGHNT and CDR2 YYREEE (reference sequence). The CDR3 loop reads CASSLIHYNEQFF. Here the CDR3 DNA reads TGTGCCAGCAGCTTAATTCACTACAATGAGCAGTTCTTC.

The gene calls are TRBV18 and TRBJ2-7, with D hard to call. The germline CDR1 and CDR2 sequences are KGHSH and LQKENI. The germline V and J ends were trimmed by 2 bases and 3 bases, with 17 bases remaining between them. The CDR3 has 16 residues. The CDR3 here is CASSPSVRGSDYEQYF. The CDR3 region has the DNA TGTGCCAGCTCACCAAGTGTTCGAGGCAGCGACTACGAGCAGTACTTC.

The chain combines TRBV7-3 with TRBJ2-5, with 11 bases identical to TRBD2. The CDR3 has 14 amino acids. The V segment lost 2 bases and the J segment 4 bases; nucleotides outside the gene matches: 0. Germline V gene lookup returns CDR1 SGHTA and CDR2 FQGTGA. The CDR3 reads CASSLLAGGETQYF. The CDR3 nucleotides are TGTGCCAGCAGCTTACTAGCGGGGGGAGAGACCCAGTACTTC. The full variable domain, its missing parts supplied by reference TRBV7-3 and TRBJ2-5, is GAGVSQTPSNKVTEKGKYVELRCDPISGHTALYWYRQSLGQGPEFLIYFQGTGAADDSGLPNDRFFAVRPEGSVSTLKIQRTERGDSAVYLCASSLLAGGETQYFGPGTRLLVL.

The V call is TRBV14, the J call TRBJ1-2; a weak D match, TRBD1 (6 bases). V was cut by 0 bases and J by 8 bases, with 13 bases left in between. Per germline, CDR1 SGHDN and CDR2 FVKESK. The CDR3 covers 14 residues. Here the CDR3 reads CASSQESRGRGYTF. CDR3 bases: TGTGCCAGCAGCCAAGAATCCAGGGGAAGAGGCTACACCTTC. Full variable domain (remainder filled in from reference TRBV14 and TRBJ1-2): EAGVTQFPSHSVIEKGQTVTLRCDPISGHDNLYWYRRVMGKEIKFLLHFVKESKQDESGMPNNRFLAERTGGTYSTLKVQPAELEDSGVYFCASSQESRGRGYTFGSGTRLTVV.

In this sample, this clone turned up a few times. This rearrangement joins TRBV6-5 to TRBJ1-5, with a weak D call TRBD1 (5 bases). Per the germline V gene, CDR1 is MNHEY and CDR2 is SVGAGI. The germline V and J ends were trimmed by 4 bases and 7 bases, with 14 bases remaining between them. CDR3 length equals 14 residues. The CDR3 loop reads CASSLGGSGQPQHF. The CDR3 region has the DNA TGTGCCAGCAGTTTGGGGGGATCTGGGCAGCCCCAGCATTTT.

The V and J genes are TRBV2 and TRBJ2-2; 7 positions agree with TRBD1. Germline V gene lookup returns CDR1 SNHLY and CDR2 FYNNEI. The CDR3 loop spans 14 amino acids. J was trimmed by 7 bases and V by 5 bases; bases with no gene match: 7. CDR3 protein: CASSLRQGDGELFF. CDR3 DNA: TGTGCCAGCAGTCTTAGACAGGGAGACGGGGAGCTGTTTTTT.

The rearrangement uses TRBV6-5 and TRBJ1-2; TRBD1 agrees at 8 bases. The CDR3 has 14 amino acids. The germline V gene has CDR1 MNHEY and CDR2 SVGAGI. With 7 bases clipped from V and 4 bases from J, the junction kept 8 bases outside the gene matches. In DNA, the CDR3 is TGTGCCAGCATTCGACAGGGGCACGGCTATGGCTACACCTTC. Its protein product is CASIRQGHGYGYTF.

The chain employs TRBV6-4 and TRBJ2-3; 13 bases map to TRBD2. This CDR3 spans 15 amino acids. V lost 5 bases and J lost 5; bases outside the gene matches: 4. Germline values: CDR1 MRHNA, CDR2 SNTAGT. This chain's CDR3 is CASSLLAGGQDTQYF. The CDR3 DNA is TGTGCCAGCAGTCTACTAGCGGGGGGGCAAGATACGCAGTATTTT.

V and J are TRBV29-1 and TRBJ1-2; D possibly corresponds to TRBD1 (6 bases). The V gene's germline CDR1 is SQVTM and CDR2 ANQGSEA. The CDR3 covers 12 residues. The V end was cut by 5 bases, the J end by 8 bases, with 15 bases between. CDR3 nucleotide sequence: TGCAGCGTTACAGGGAGGGCGGGGGGCTACACCTTC. It specifies CSVTGRAGGYTF.